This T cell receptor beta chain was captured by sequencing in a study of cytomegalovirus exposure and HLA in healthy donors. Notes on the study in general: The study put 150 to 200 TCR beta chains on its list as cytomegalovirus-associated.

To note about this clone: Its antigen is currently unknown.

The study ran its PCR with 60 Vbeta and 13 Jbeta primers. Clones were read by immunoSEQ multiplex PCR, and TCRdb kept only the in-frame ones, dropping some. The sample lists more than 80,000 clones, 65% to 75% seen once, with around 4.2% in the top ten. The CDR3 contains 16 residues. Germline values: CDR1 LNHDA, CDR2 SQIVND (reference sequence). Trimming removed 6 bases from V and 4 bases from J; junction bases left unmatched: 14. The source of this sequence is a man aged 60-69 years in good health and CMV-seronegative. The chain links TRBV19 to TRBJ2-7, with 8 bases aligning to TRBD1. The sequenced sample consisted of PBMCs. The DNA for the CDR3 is TGTGCCAGTAGGACAGGAGGGGGACAGGATTTTTACGAGCAGTACTTC. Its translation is CASRTGGGQDFYEQYF. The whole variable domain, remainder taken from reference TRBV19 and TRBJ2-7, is DGGITQSPKYLFRKEGQNVTLSCEQNLNHDAMYWYRQDPGQGLRLIYYSQIVNDFQKGDIAEGYSVSREKKESFPLTVTSAQKNPTAFYLCASRTGGGQDFYEQYFGPGTRLTVT.